The 23 T cell receptor beta chains reported below all come from one sample, sequenced in a study of cytomegalovirus exposure and HLA in healthy donors. Use of 60 Vbeta and 13 Jbeta primers characterized the PCR. Generated by immunoSEQ multiplex PCR, the TCRdb table keeps only in-frame clones and is missing some. The table lists fewer than 250,000 clones, over 65% of them singletons. The sequenced sample was PBMCs. The receptors shown here come from a human donor in good health.

This sequence joins TRBV6-5 and TRBJ2-5, with 8 nucleotides matching TRBD2. The CDR3 is 15 residues long. Germline lookup yields CDR1 MNHEY and CDR2 SVGAGI. Trimming took 9 bases from V and 5 from J; bases not matched to a gene: 14. The CDR3: CASQAGVMMRETQYF. The CDR3 bases are TGTGCCAGTCAAGCGGGAGTCATGATGAGGGAGACCCAGTACTTC.

This chain uses TRBV7-8 with TRBJ2-5, with 10 bases matching TRBD2. The germline gives CDR1 SGHVS, CDR2 FQNEAQ. V was pared by 3 bases and J by 5 bases, with 6 bases of the junction left unmatched. The CDR3 spans 15 residues. The CDR3 is CASSLGGGLAETQYF. Here the CDR3 DNA reads TGTGCCAGCAGCTTGGGCGGGGGACTAGCGGAGACCCAGTACTTC.

V usage is TRBV18 and J usage is TRBJ2-1; TRBD2 agrees at 12 bases. The V gene end was trimmed by 4 bases and the J gene end by 0 bases; junction bases not matched to a gene: 1. Germline CDR1 KGHSH, CDR2 LQKENI. The CDR3 is made up of 16 amino acids. The CDR3 DNA follows: TGTGCCAGCTCACGGACTAGCGGGAACTCCTACAATGAGCAGTTCTTC. This codes for CASSRTSGNSYNEQFF.

This rearrangement joins TRBV2 to TRBJ2-7, with unresolved D. The CDR3 extends over 14 amino acids. The germline V gene encodes CDR1 SNHLY and CDR2 FYNNEI. The V and J ends lost 6 bases and 3 bases respectively, with 15 bases between them. The DNA for the CDR3 is TGTGCCAGCAGCGACTCCTTCCGGAACTACGAGCAGTACTTC. Its translation: CASSDSFRNYEQYF.

The chain carries TRBV6-4 and TRBJ2-1, with 7 nucleotides matching TRBD2. CDR3 size: 14 residues. CDR1 is MRHNA, CDR2 SNTAGT, per germline. The J segment lost 6 bases and the V segment lost 8 bases, leaving 10 bases of the junction unmatched. The CDR3 is CASLPREPLNEQFF. For the CDR3, the DNA is TGTGCCAGCCTTCCGCGGGAGCCCCTCAATGAGCAGTTCTTC.

This chain links TRBV9 with TRBJ2-5; TRBD2 is a possible D gene (5 bases). Between the trimmed V and J ends, which lost 3 bases and 7 bases, there was a span of 10 bases. The CDR3 sequence is 12 residues long. The germline CDR1 and CDR2 sequences are SGDLS and YYNGEE. The CDR3 sequence is CASSAAGGTQYF. CDR3 nucleotide sequence: TGTGCCAGCAGCGCCGCCGGAGGGACCCAGTACTTC.

V gene TRBV5-1 combines with J gene TRBJ2-1; 11 nucleotides agree with TRBD2. The V segment lost 0 bases and the J segment 8 bases; nucleotides outside the gene matches: 7. CDR1 is SGHRS, CDR2 YFSETQ, per germline. The CDR3 has 16 residues. This chain's CDR3 is CASSLGVSGREDEQFF. CDR3 DNA: TGCGCCAGCAGCTTGGGAGTTAGCGGGAGGGAAGATGAGCAGTTCTTC.

The CDR3 loop reads CASSPSSGSLHEQYF. In DNA form, the CDR3 reads TGTGCCAGCAGTCCCTCTAGCGGGAGTTTGCACGAGCAGTACTTC. The chain recombines TRBV6-5 with TRBJ2-7; 10 bases line up with TRBD2. Trimming at V came to 5 bases and at J to 5 bases, leaving 9 bases not matched to a gene. CDR3 size: 15 residues. Germline V CDR1 and CDR2: MNHEY, SVGAGI.

V gene TRBV21-1 combines with J gene TRBJ2-7; the D call in the table, TRBD1, was not verified against the DNA. TRBV21-1 constitutes a pseudogene. This CDR3 has 12 residues. CDR3 amino acids: CASPGQGSGQYF. Here the CDR3 DNA reads TGTGCCAGTCCGGGACAGGGGTCTGGGCAGTACTTC.

The chain is built from TRBV6-5 and TRBJ1-1; TRBD1 aligns across 11 bases. Germline V CDR1 and CDR2: MNHEY, SVGAGI. CDR3 length equals 15 residues. With 6 bases clipped from V and 6 bases from J, the junction kept 9 bases outside the gene matches. CDR3 sequence (DNA): TGTGCCAGCAGACCCGGACAGGGGGCGACATCTGAAGCTTTCTTT. Its protein is CASRPGQGATSEAFF.

V usage is TRBV9 and J usage is TRBJ1-5; tentative D call: TRBD1 (5 bases). V was pared by 0 bases and J by 7 bases, with 11 bases between. CDR3 size: 14 residues. Per germline, CDR1 SGDLS and CDR2 YYNGEE. The CDR3 nucleotides are TGTGCCAGCAGCGTAGGTTCGGGGGGGCAGCCCCAGCATTTT. Amino acids: CASSVGSGGQPQHF. Filled out from reference TRBV9 and TRBJ1-5, the complete variable domain reads DSGVTQTPKHLITATGQRVTLRCSPRSGDLSVYWYQQSLDQGLQFLIQYYNGEERAKGNILERFSAQQFPDLHSELNLSSLELGDSALYFCASSVGSGGQPQHFGDGTRLSIL.

The rearrangement uses TRBV7-2 and TRBJ2-3; tentative D call: TRBD2 (5 bases). This CDR3 is 14 amino acids long. Trimming removed 4 bases from V and 4 bases from J, with 12 bases in between. The germline gives CDR1 SGHTA, CDR2 FQGNSA. As DNA, the CDR3 is TGTGCCAGCAGCTCAAGCGGAAGATCAGATACGCAGTATTTT. It translates to CASSSSGRSDTQYF.

This chain links TRBV28 with TRBJ1-3, with unresolved D. Germline V gives CDR1 MDHEN, CDR2 SYDVKM. This CDR3 contains 14 residues. Here the CDR3 reads CGTTAGWDGNTIYF. The CDR3 DNA is TGTGGTACGACCGCGGGATGGGATGGAAACACCATATATTTT.

The chain has TRBV7-2 and TRBJ2-1; 13 bases match TRBD2. The CDR3 contains 16 residues. Germline V gene data show CDR1 as SGHTA and CDR2 as FQGNSA. With V trimmed by 0 bases and J by 6 bases, 2 bases remained unmatched. The CDR3 spells CASSLAGTSGTNEQFF. The CDR3 DNA reads as TGTGCCAGCAGCTTAGCGGGGACTAGCGGGACCAATGAGCAGTTCTTC.

This sequence joins TRBV27 and TRBJ2-7; weak D call: TRBD2 (5 bases). Germline CDR1 and CDR2: MNHEY and SMNVEV (reference sequence). Trimming shortened V by 6 bases and J by 6 bases, and 12 bases separated the two germline ends. This CDR3 is 12 amino acids long. The CDR3 sequence: CASRPDLGEQYF. CDR3 nucleotide sequence: TGTGCCAGCAGGCCGGACTTAGGCGAGCAGTACTTC.

This chain joins TRBV5-1 and TRBJ1-5, with 7 bases aligning to TRBD1. Per germline, CDR1 SGHRS and CDR2 YFSETQ. V gave up 6 bases and J gave up 3 bases; unmatched junction bases: 3. CDR3 length: 13 residues. In DNA, the CDR3 is TGCGCCAGCAAGACAGGGCCCAATCAGCCCCAGCATTTT. It encodes CASKTGPNQPQHF.

The chain couples TRBV5-4 to TRBJ2-7, with 9 bases fitting TRBD2. The CDR3 runs 16 residues. Germline V lookup: CDR1 SGHNT, CDR2 YYREEE (reference sequence). J gave up 0 bases and V 0 bases, and 4 bases lay outside the gene matches. CDR3 coding DNA: TGTGCCAGCAGCTTGGAGCTAGCGGGATCCTCCTACGAGCAGTACTTC. This codes for CASSLELAGSSYEQYF.

The rearrangement uses TRBV28 and TRBJ2-7; no clear D. Trimming shortened V by 2 bases and J by 6 bases, and 11 bases separated the two germline ends. CDR3 length: 13 residues. Germline assignment: CDR1 MDHEN and CDR2 SYDVKM. The CDR3 nucleotides read TGTGCCAGCAGTTTAGGGCCCCCCCGCGAGCAGTACTTC. Amino acids: CASSLGPPREQYF. The full variable domain, completed using reference TRBV28 and TRBJ2-7, is DVKVTQSSRYLVKRTGEKVFLECVQDMDHENMFWYRQDPGLGLRLIYFSYDVKMKEKGDIPEGYSVSREKKERFSLILESASTNQTSMYLCASSLGPPREQYFGPGTRLTVT.

The V call is TRBV11-1, the J call TRBJ1-2; D unresolved. The V gene lost 2 bases and the J gene lost 0 bases, with 7 bases spanning the gap. Germline lookup yields CDR1 SGHAT and CDR2 FQDESV (reference sequence). The length of the CDR3 is 14 residues. DNA of the CDR3: TGTGCCAGCAGCTTAACCGGGGCTAACTATGGCTACACCTTC. Its protein is CASSLTGANYGYTF.

In this sample, this clone turned up a few times. The chain is built from TRBV6-1 and TRBJ2-4; possibly TRBD2 for D (6 bases). This CDR3 has 15 residues. Germline assignment: CDR1 MNHNS and CDR2 SASEGT. V shed 1 base and J shed 8 bases, with 15 bases lying between them. DNA for the CDR3: TGTGCCAGCAGTGAAGGGGTCTGGCCGGGGGACATTCAGTACTTC. It translates to CASSEGVWPGDIQYF.

CDR3 DNA: TGTGCCAGCAGTTACTCGCTAGCGGGAGGGTGCGAGCAGTACTTC. Protein: CASSYSLAGGCEQYF. The genes are TRBV6-5 and TRBJ2-7; 12 positions match TRBD2. The junction had 3 bases not matched to a gene; V was cut back by 0 bases and J by 6 bases. Germline assignment: CDR1 MNHEY and CDR2 SVGAGI. CDR3 length: 15 amino acids.

The chain's CDR3 is CASSISSGRAGNEQFF. The CDR3 nucleotides are TGTGCCAGTAGTATCTCTAGCGGGAGGGCCGGTAATGAGCAGTTCTTC. The rearrangement links TRBV19 to TRBJ2-1; 12 nucleotides agree with TRBD2. The V gene end was trimmed by 3 bases and the J gene end by 7 bases; junction bases not matched to a gene: 7. The CDR3 is 16 residues long. The germline V gene encodes CDR1 LNHDA and CDR2 SQIVND (reference sequence).

V gene TRBV10-3 combines with J gene TRBJ1-3; D not certain. The CDR3 loop spans 20 amino acids. In germline, CDR1 is ENHRY, CDR2 SYGVKD. Trimming left V 6 bases short and J 0 bases short, with 27 bases between. The CDR3, as DNA: TGTGCCATCAGGATTACAGCACTTTCTTACCTTCTCGACTCTGGAAACACCATATATTTT. This encodes CAIRITALSYLLDSGNTIYF.